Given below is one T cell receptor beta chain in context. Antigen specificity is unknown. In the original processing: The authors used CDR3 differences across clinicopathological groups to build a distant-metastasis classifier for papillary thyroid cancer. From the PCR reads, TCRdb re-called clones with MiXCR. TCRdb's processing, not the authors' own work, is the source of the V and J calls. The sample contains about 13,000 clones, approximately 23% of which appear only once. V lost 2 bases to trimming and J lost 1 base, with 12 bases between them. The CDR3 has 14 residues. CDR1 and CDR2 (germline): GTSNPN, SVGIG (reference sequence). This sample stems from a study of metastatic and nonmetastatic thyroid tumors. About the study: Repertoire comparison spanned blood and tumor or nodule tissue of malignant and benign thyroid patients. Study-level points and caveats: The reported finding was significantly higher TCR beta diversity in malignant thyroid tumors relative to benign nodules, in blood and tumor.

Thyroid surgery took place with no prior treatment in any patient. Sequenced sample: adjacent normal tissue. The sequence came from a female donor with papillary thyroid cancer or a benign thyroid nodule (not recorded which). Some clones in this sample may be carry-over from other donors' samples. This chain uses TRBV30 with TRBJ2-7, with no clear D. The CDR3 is CAWSHDTISYEQYF. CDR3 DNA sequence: TGTGCCTGGAGTCACGACACGATATCCTACGAGCAGTACTTC.